Each of the 4 T cell receptor beta chains below was sequenced from the same sample in a study of cytomegalovirus exposure and HLA in healthy donors. The study ran its PCR with 60 Vbeta and 13 Jbeta primers. Some clones are missing from TCRdb's copy, which holds only in-frame ones; the method was immunoSEQ multiplex PCR. The sample holds roughly 200,000 clones, over 75% seen once. The sequencing sample was made of PBMCs. These receptors were taken from a woman aged 45 to 65 in good health and CMV-seronegative.

The CDR3: CASSRHQGTHEQYF. As DNA, the CDR3 is TGTGCCAGCAGCCGACACCAGGGTACCCACGAGCAGTACTTC. The chain uses TRBV14 and TRBJ2-7, with D tentatively TRBD1 (5 bases). This CDR3 is 14 amino acids long. Germline CDR1 and CDR2: SGHDN and FVKESK. Deletions cut 4 bases from V and 5 bases from J, with 15 bases between. The whole variable domain, filled in from reference TRBV14 and TRBJ2-7, reads EAGVTQFPSHSVIEKGQTVTLRCDPISGHDNLYWYRRVMGKEIKFLLHFVKESKQDESGMPNNRFLAERTGGTYSTLKVQPAELEDSGVYFCASSRHQGTHEQYFGPGTRLTVT.

The chain carries TRBV6-5 and TRBJ1-2, with 9 nucleotides matching TRBD1. V was clipped by 7 bases and J by 0 bases; unmatched bases: 6. The CDR3 has 15 residues. The V gene's germline CDR1 is MNHEY and CDR2 SVGAGI. The CDR3 loop reads CASTPRTGANYGYTF. CDR3 bases: TGTGCCAGCACCCCCCGGACAGGGGCTAACTATGGCTACACCTTC.

This clone has only a few counts. The rearrangement uses TRBV7-9 and TRBJ2-3; 7 positions agree with TRBD2. The V gene end was trimmed by 5 bases and the J gene end by 9 bases; junction bases not matched to a gene: 14. CDR3 length: 15 amino acids. CDR1 and CDR2 (germline): SEHNR, FQNEAQ (reference sequence). The CDR3 protein is CASSPGGGSAGTQYF. The CDR3 bases are TGTGCCAGCAGCCCCGGAGGCGGGAGCGCAGGAACGCAGTATTTT.

This chain joins TRBV19 and TRBJ1-4; 7 positions agree with TRBD1. This CDR3 has 15 residues. Germline V gene data show CDR1 as LNHDA and CDR2 as SQIVND (reference sequence). The V segment lost 6 bases and the J segment 2 bases; nucleotides outside the gene matches: 6. CDR3 sequence: CASRMDRSTNEKLFF. The CDR3 region has the DNA TGTGCCAGTAGGATGGACAGGTCGACTAATGAAAAACTGTTTTTT.